Presented here are 8 T cell receptor beta chains from one specimen sequenced in a study of blood T cell repertoires in COVID-19. The assay was immunoSEQ multiplex PCR, and TCRdb's table has in-frame clones only and misses some. The sample lists under 350,000 clones; roughly 88% were seen once. Source material: peripheral blood. The receptor source for this set is a woman between 65 and 79 years old with acute or convalescent COVID-19.

The CDR3 DNA sequence: TGTGCCAGCAGCCAAACAGGGAGGGAGGCCTACGAGCAGTACTTC. Amino acids: CASSQTGREAYEQYF. The chain joins TRBV3-1 (or the pseudogene TRBV3-2) to TRBJ2-7, with D possibly matching TRBD2 (7 bases). The CDR3 runs 15 residues. Trimming cost V 2 bases and J 2 bases, with 13 bases left between them. Looked up from germline, CDR1 is LGHDT and CDR2 is YNNKEL (reference sequence).

V usage is TRBV5-4 and J usage is TRBJ1-2; 7 bases are shared with TRBD1. This CDR3 region has 13 residues. After removal of 2 bases from V and 4 bases from J, the junction contained 2 bases not matched to a gene. Germline assignment: CDR1 SGHNT and CDR2 YYREEE (reference sequence). The CDR3 here is CASSFAGGYGYTF. CDR3 DNA sequence: TGTGCCAGCAGCTTCGCAGGGGGCTATGGCTACACCTTC.

CDR3: CASSVDREPLHF. The CDR3 DNA sequence: TGCGCCAGCAGCGTGGACAGGGAACCCCTCCACTTT. V gene TRBV5-1 combines with J gene TRBJ1-6, with TRBD1 identical over 8 bases. The CDR3 has 12 residues. Germline V lookup: CDR1 SGHRS, CDR2 YFSETQ. V gave up 4 bases and J gave up 12 bases; unmatched junction bases: 3.

About this clone itself: At one end, the junction sequence differs from germline, possibly due to a read error. The chain carries TRBV2 and TRBJ2-7; 8 positions match TRBD1. Germline values: CDR1 SNHLY, CDR2 FYNNEI. The CDR3 loop spans 15 amino acids. CDR3 loop: CASREDRGRFYEQYF. The CDR3 DNA follows: TGTGCCAGCAGAGAAGACAGGGGAAGATTCTACGAGCAGTACTTC.

This rearrangement joins TRBV19 to TRBJ1-5; tentative D call: TRBD1 (6 bases). V dropped 5 bases and J dropped 4 bases, with 9 bases sitting between them. Germline CDR1 and CDR2: LNHDA and SQIVND (reference sequence). The CDR3 has 13 residues. This CDR3 is CASSWTANQPQHF. For the CDR3, the DNA is TGTGCCAGTAGTTGGACAGCTAATCAGCCCCAGCATTTT.

This clone is a singleton in its sample. The CDR3 sequence: CASSPPGYEQYF. The CDR3 bases are TGTGCCAGCAGCCCTCCAGGCTACGAGCAGTACTTC. This rearrangement joins TRBV2 to TRBJ2-7; D gene unclear. The germline V gene has CDR1 SNHLY and CDR2 FYNNEI. V gave up 6 bases and J gave up 3 bases, with 9 bases separating them. The CDR3 loop spans 12 amino acids. The variable domain in full, with the rest retrieved from reference TRBV2 and TRBJ2-7, is EPEVTQTPSHQVTQMGQEVILRCVPISNHLYFYWYRQILGQKVEFLVSFYNNEISEKSEIFDDQFSVERPDGSNFTLKIRSTKLEDSAMYFCASSPPGYEQYFGPGTRLTVT.

The chain links TRBV6-6 to TRBJ2-7; TRBD2 aligns across 7 bases. The CDR3 spans 13 residues. V shed 5 bases and J 7 bases; nucleotides not matched to a gene: 8. Germline loops: CDR1 MNHNY, CDR2 SVGAGI (reference sequence). CDR3 loop: CASSMGRAGEQYF. CDR3 DNA sequence: TGTGCCAGCAGTATGGGGAGGGCGGGTGAGCAGTACTTC.

This chain links TRBV3-1 (or the pseudogene TRBV3-2) with TRBJ2-2; 7 nucleotides align to TRBD1. Germline V gene data show CDR1 as LGHDT and CDR2 as YNNKEL (reference sequence). V gave up 4 bases and J gave up 2 bases; unmatched junction bases: 7. There are 16 residues in the CDR3. The CDR3 DNA reads TGTGCCAGCAGCCGAGACAGGGCTACTAACACCGGGGAGCTGTTTTTT. This gives the protein CASSRDRATNTGELFF.